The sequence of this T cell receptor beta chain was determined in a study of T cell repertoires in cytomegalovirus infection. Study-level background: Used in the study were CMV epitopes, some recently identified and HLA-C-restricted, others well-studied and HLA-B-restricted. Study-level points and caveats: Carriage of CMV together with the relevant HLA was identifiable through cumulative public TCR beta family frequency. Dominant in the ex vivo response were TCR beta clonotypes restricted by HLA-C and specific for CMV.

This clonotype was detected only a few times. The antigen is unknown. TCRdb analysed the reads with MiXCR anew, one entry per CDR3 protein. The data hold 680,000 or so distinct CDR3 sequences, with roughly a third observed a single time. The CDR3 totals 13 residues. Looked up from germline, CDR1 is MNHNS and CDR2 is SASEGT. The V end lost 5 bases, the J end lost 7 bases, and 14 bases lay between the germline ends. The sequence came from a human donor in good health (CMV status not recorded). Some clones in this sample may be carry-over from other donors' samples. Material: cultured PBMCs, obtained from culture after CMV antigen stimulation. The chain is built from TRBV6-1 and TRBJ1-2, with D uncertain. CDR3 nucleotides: TGTGCCAGCAGTTCCCCGTCGGTAGGTGGCTACACCTTC. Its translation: CASSSPSVGGYTF.